A single sample gave rise to the 21 T cell receptor beta chains below, sequenced in a study of technical replicates of blood from several donors. Profiling relied on immunoSEQ multiplex PCR, and the TCRdb table lists in-frame clones only, not all of them. The sample includes around 83,000 clones, 90% to 95% of them seen just once. The sample was T cells isolated from PBMCs. The receptors were gathered from a human donor in good health.

CDR3 sequence: CASSQTSQQYF. In nucleotides, the CDR3 is TGTGCCAGCAGCCAGACTAGCCAACAGTATTTT. This chain links TRBV7-9 with TRBJ2-3; 7 bases are shared with TRBD2. Losses at the gene ends were 5 bases for V and 12 bases for J; bases not matched to a gene: 5. The CDR3 spans 11 residues. CDR1 and CDR2 (germline): SEHNR, FQNEAQ (reference sequence).

This clone was counted between two and nine times. This rearrangement joins TRBV6-1 to TRBJ2-5; D might be TRBD2 (6 bases). CDR3 length equals 15 residues. Germline-derived CDR1 and CDR2 are MNHNS and SASEGT. V lost 8 bases, J lost 1 base, and 17 bases lay in between. The DNA of the CDR3 is TGTGCCAGCGGGCTTACTAGCACTAGCCAAGAGACCCAGTACTTC. It codes for CASGLTSTSQETQYF.

This clone was seen more than once but under ten times. The chain joins TRBV15 to TRBJ2-1; maybe TRBD1 (5 bases). The CDR3 sequence is 12 residues long. Germline V gene lookup returns CDR1 LNHNV and CDR2 YYDKDF (reference sequence). The ends were cut back, 2 bases at V and 6 bases at J, with 5 bases in the middle. Written as DNA, the CDR3 is TGTGCCACCAGCAGACAGGGCAATGAGCAGTTCTTC. Residues: CATSRQGNEQFF. The variable domain in full, with the rest retrieved from reference TRBV15 and TRBJ2-1, is DAMVIQNPRYQVTQFGKPVTLSCSQTLNHNVMYWYQQKSSQAPKLLFHYYDKDFNNEADTPDNFQSRRPNTSFCFLDIRSPGLGDTAMYLCATSRQGNEQFFGPGTRLTVL.

J is TRBJ2-5 and V is TRBV7-3; 15 bases agree with TRBD2. Germline loops: CDR1 SGHTA, CDR2 FQGTGA. After removal of 3 bases from V and 4 bases from J, the junction contained 3 bases not matched to a gene. The CDR3 length is 16 residues. Here the CDR3 DNA reads TGTGCCAGCAGCTTCGGACTAGCGGGGGGGCGAGAGACCCAGTACTTC. Protein: CASSFGLAGGRETQYF.

The rearrangement links TRBV6-5 to TRBJ1-6, with D possibly being TRBD1 (5 bases). This CDR3 is built from 14 residues. In germline, CDR1 is MNHEY, CDR2 SVGAGI. V was trimmed by 1 base and J by 7 bases, leaving 8 bases between them. The CDR3 loop reads CASSYWGPNSPLHF. In nucleotides, the CDR3 is TGTGCCAGCAGTTACTGGGGCCCGAATTCACCCCTCCACTTT.

This chain connects TRBV11-2 to TRBJ2-7, with 7 bases identical to TRBD1. The germline V gene has CDR1 SGHAT and CDR2 FQNNGV. V trimming: 4 bases; J trimming: 3 bases; junction bases outside the gene matches: 9. This CDR3 comprises 15 residues. The CDR3 nucleotides are TGTGCCAGCAGCTCTTACAGGGGCTTAGGCTACGAGCAGTACTTC. Residues: CASSSYRGLGYEQYF.

CDR3 bases: TGTGCCAGCAGCGGACAGGGGAGCATCCATGGCTACACCTTC. This sequence encodes CASSGQGSIHGYTF. The chain couples TRBV9 to TRBJ1-2; the match to TRBD1 covers 8 bases. V lost 3 bases and J lost 6; bases outside the gene matches: 7. The CDR3 runs 14 residues. Germline CDR1 is SGDLS and CDR2 is YYNGEE.

Concerning this clone itself: The same CDR3 is also encoded by other DNA sequences in this sample. The chain combines TRBV7-9 with TRBJ1-2; D remains unclear. CDR1 and CDR2 from the germline V gene are SEHNR and FQNEAQ (reference sequence). This CDR3 is built from 12 residues. Trimming stripped 8 bases from V and 1 base from J, with 8 bases between. This chain's CDR3 is CASSAGNYGYTF. The DNA for the CDR3 is TGTGCCAGCTCGGCGGGTAACTATGGCTACACCTTC.

The rearrangement joins TRBV7-9 to TRBJ2-3; D possibly corresponds to TRBD2 (5 bases). CDR3 length equals 13 residues. V lost 3 bases and J 2 bases, leaving 6 bases between the germline ends. Germline CDR1 is SEHNR and CDR2 is FQNEAQ (reference sequence). The CDR3 region is CASSFSVTDTQYF. For the CDR3, the DNA is TGTGCCAGCAGCTTTAGCGTCACAGATACGCAGTATTTT.

The chain has TRBV4-2 and TRBJ1-5, with D possibly TRBD1 on 5 matching bases. In germline, CDR1 is LGHNA, CDR2 YNFKEQ. V was shortened by 4 bases and J by 1 base, with 20 bases between the two germline ends. CDR3 length: 18 amino acids. CDR3: CASSLTTGSGLSNQPQHF. The DNA for the CDR3 is TGTGCCAGCAGCCTAACGACGGGCTCAGGGCTCAGCAATCAGCCCCAGCATTTT.

The genes are TRBV5-4 and TRBJ2-3; TRBD2 agrees at 7 bases. The CDR3 has 14 amino acids. J gave up 2 bases and V 4 bases, and 4 bases lay outside the gene matches. CDR1 SGHNT and CDR2 YYREEE come from the germline V gene (reference sequence). CDR3 coding DNA: TGTGCCAGCAGCGGCGGGGGAACCACAGATACGCAGTATTTT. Translation gives CASSGGGTTDTQYF.

The chain carries TRBV4-1 and TRBJ2-1; a weak D match, TRBD1 (5 bases). The CDR3 is made up of 17 amino acids. Germline lookup yields CDR1 MGHRA and CDR2 YSYEKL. V was cut by 1 base and J by 4 bases, with 17 bases left in between. CDR3 sequence reads: CASSQVYIGAEYNEQFF. In nucleotides, the CDR3 is TGCGCCAGCAGCCAAGTATACATAGGGGCCGAGTACAATGAGCAGTTCTTC.

The J gene is TRBJ2-7, the V gene TRBV19; tentatively, D is TRBD1 (5 bases). The germline V gene has CDR1 LNHDA and CDR2 SQIVND (reference sequence). Trimming cost V 4 bases and J 4 bases, with 14 bases left between them. This CDR3 has 14 residues. In DNA, the CDR3 is TGTGCCAGTAGTACCCCCCGACAGAGTTACGAGCAGTACTTC. It specifies CASSTPRQSYEQYF.

The chain has TRBV12-5 and TRBJ2-6, with D possibly being TRBD1 (5 bases). Per germline, CDR1 LGHNT and CDR2 FRNRAP. The CDR3 has 16 residues. Trimming removed 5 bases at V and 5 bases at J, with 16 bases between. DNA for the CDR3: TGTGCTAGTGGTATTAGAGGACAAAGTCGGGCCAACGTCCTGACTTTC. This codes for CASGIRGQSRANVLTF.

The chain combines TRBV4-1 with TRBJ1-1; D gene unclear. The CDR3 length is 16 residues. V was cut by 0 bases and J by 4 bases, with 15 bases left in between. From germline, CDR1 is MGHRA and CDR2 YSYEKL. The chain's CDR3 is CASSQDRRARSTEAFF. As DNA, the CDR3 is TGCGCCAGCAGCCAAGATCGGAGGGCCCGGAGCACTGAAGCTTTCTTT.

The chain has TRBV27 and TRBJ1-2; 8 nucleotides agree with TRBD1. Per germline, CDR1 MNHEY and CDR2 SMNVEV (reference sequence). V shed 5 bases and J 8 bases; nucleotides not matched to a gene: 7. The CDR3 contains 13 residues. The CDR3 here is CASSMTGVRGYTF. Here the CDR3 DNA reads TGTGCCAGCAGTATGACAGGGGTTCGAGGCTACACCTTC.

The gene calls are TRBV4-1 and TRBJ1-1; D remains unclear. This CDR3 has 15 residues. Germline V gene sequence: CDR1 MGHRA, CDR2 YSYEKL. V lost 0 bases and J lost 2, with 10 bases in between. CDR3 sequence reads: CASSQDPRGNTEAFF. The CDR3 DNA reads TGCGCCAGCAGCCAAGATCCACGGGGAAACACTGAAGCTTTCTTT.

This clone has a single count. This sequence joins TRBV4-1 and TRBJ2-7; D remains ambiguous. Looked up from germline, CDR1 is MGHRA and CDR2 is YSYEKL. Trimming removed 1 base from V and 2 bases from J, with 12 bases in between. CDR3 length: 15 amino acids. DNA for the CDR3: TGCGCCAGCAGCCAAGGACTGACCACCACCTACGAGCAGTACTTC. It codes for CASSQGLTTTYEQYF.

V is TRBV5-1 and J is TRBJ2-7; a possible D gene is TRBD2 (6 bases). V was cut by 6 bases and J by 5 bases, with 21 bases left in between. Germline loops: CDR1 SGHRS, CDR2 YFSETQ. The CDR3 has 15 residues. The CDR3 region is CASNLGLLAFNEQYF. The DNA of the CDR3 is TGCGCCAGCAACCTTGGCCTGCTAGCGTTCAACGAGCAGTACTTC.

The chain couples TRBV15 to TRBJ1-1; a weak D match, TRBD1 (6 bases). Per germline, CDR1 LNHNV and CDR2 YYDKDF (reference sequence). The V end was cut by 3 bases, the J end by 11 bases, with 19 bases between. The CDR3 spans 14 residues. Here the CDR3 DNA reads TGTGCCACCAGCAGGGGGGCAGGGTTAGTGTTGGCTTTCTTT. Protein product: CATSRGAGLVLAFF. Looking up the rest from reference TRBV15 and TRBJ1-1 gives the full variable domain: DAMVIQNPRYQVTQFGKPVTLSCSQTLNHNVMYWYQQKSSQAPKLLFHYYDKDFNNEADTPDNFQSRRPNTSFCFLDIRSPGLGDTAMYLCATSRGAGLVLAFFGQGTRLTVV.

This chain connects TRBV7-9 to TRBJ1-4, with 12 bases aligning to TRBD1. This CDR3 contains 16 residues. The germline V gene has CDR1 SEHNR and CDR2 FQNEAQ (reference sequence). The V gene end was trimmed by 6 bases and the J gene end by 8 bases; junction bases not matched to a gene: 10. The CDR3 DNA follows: TGTGCCAGCAGATCCGGGACAGGGGGCAAAGAAGAAAAACTGTTTTTT. It translates to CASRSGTGGKEEKLFF.